These T cell receptor beta chains were read from a single sample in a study of blood T cell repertoires in COVID-19. TCRdb's table, derived via immunoSEQ multiplex PCR, lists solely in-frame clones and lacks some. Of about 170,000 clones in the sample, around 82% are singletons; the top ten hold 6.5% to 9%. Sample: peripheral blood. Receptor source: a middle-aged woman with COVID-19, enrolled during active disease. Each CDR3 is given without its conserved first and last residue. Each record gives: V gene, J gene, CDR3 protein.

V gene: TRBV5-1; J gene: TRBJ2-3; CDR3 protein: ASSPGLAGETDTQY
V gene: TRBV6-5; J gene: TRBJ2-1; CDR3 protein: ASSEGLGVREQF
V gene: TRBV7-3; J gene: TRBJ2-1; CDR3 protein: ASSPGTSGAQF
V gene: TRBV30; J gene: TRBJ1-1; CDR3 protein: AWSVGQKAF
V gene: TRBV29-1; J gene: TRBJ1-2; CDR3 protein: SVGTAANYGYT
V gene: TRBV6-6; J gene: TRBJ2-1; CDR3 protein: ASSYSRVYNEQF
V gene: TRBV28; J gene: TRBJ1-2; CDR3 protein: ASSFVTGNYGYT
V gene: TRBV5-1; J gene: TRBJ2-5; CDR3 protein: ASSLGPVETQY
V gene: TRBV7-3; J gene: TRBJ1-2; CDR3 protein: ASSLDPLQENI
V gene: TRBV3-1/TRBV3-2; J gene: TRBJ1-2; CDR3 protein: ASSQDPRVLEGYT
V gene: TRBV20-1; J gene: TRBJ2-1; CDR3 protein: SAGGRGRYNEQF
V gene: TRBV4-1; J gene: TRBJ2-3; CDR3 protein: ASSQSSVRTDTQY
V gene: TRBV9; J gene: TRBJ2-1; CDR3 protein: ASSLAITTDEQF
V gene: TRBV28; J gene: TRBJ1-5; CDR3 protein: ASSRDRGHPQH
V gene: TRBV6-5; J gene: TRBJ2-1; CDR3 protein: ADRDRAYNEQF
V gene: TRBV2; J gene: TRBJ1-2; CDR3 protein: ASSKQLQGGGYT
V gene: TRBV15; J gene: TRBJ2-1; CDR3 protein: ATSRGGTGWGEQF
V gene: TRBV5-1; J gene: TRBJ1-6; CDR3 protein: ASSSVTGVNSPLH
V gene: TRBV11-2; J gene: TRBJ2-2; CDR3 protein: ASSFKGQGRSGTGELF
V gene: TRBV7-3; J gene: TRBJ2-5; CDR3 protein: ASSAGLAETQY
V gene: TRBV7-9; J gene: TRBJ1-1; CDR3 protein: ASSPAGGWATEAF
V gene: TRBV28; J gene: TRBJ1-6; CDR3 protein: ASSAGRTALNSPLH
V gene: TRBV6-6; J gene: TRBJ1-1; CDR3 protein: ASRTDGLTEAF
V gene: TRBV9; J gene: TRBJ1-1; CDR3 protein: ASSVRQGALGGTEAF
V gene: TRBV6-5; J gene: TRBJ1-6; CDR3 protein: ASSYGTGRDNSPLH
V gene: TRBV18; J gene: TRBJ2-6; CDR3 protein: ASSLEDTRGLVAGANVLT